The entry that follows covers one T cell receptor (beta chain) sequence. Its cognate antigen is unknown. The data derive from a study of OX40 agonist ivuxolimab in advanced cancers. Findings and caveats of the study: The study did not work out the antigen specificity of the expanded peripheral T cells.

The CDR3 spans 15 residues. The germline gives CDR1 MNHEY, CDR2 SMNVEV (reference sequence). V was trimmed by 3 bases and J by 8 bases, leaving 17 bases between them. TCRdb keeps only in-frame clones here, not all; method: immunoSEQ multiplex PCR. The sample holds 65,000 to 80,000 clones, roughly nine tenths seen once. The source was CD4+ or CD8+ T cells sorted from blood, collected in a trial of the OX40 agonist ivuxolimab. The chain links TRBV27 to TRBJ2-1, with D unresolved. The source of this sequence is an adult with an advanced solid tumor such as melanoma, head and neck, liver or kidney cancer. The CDR3 DNA is TGTGCCAGCAGTTTGGTGGGCCTGAATATGTATGAGCAGTTCTTC. This codes for CASSLVGLNMYEQFF.